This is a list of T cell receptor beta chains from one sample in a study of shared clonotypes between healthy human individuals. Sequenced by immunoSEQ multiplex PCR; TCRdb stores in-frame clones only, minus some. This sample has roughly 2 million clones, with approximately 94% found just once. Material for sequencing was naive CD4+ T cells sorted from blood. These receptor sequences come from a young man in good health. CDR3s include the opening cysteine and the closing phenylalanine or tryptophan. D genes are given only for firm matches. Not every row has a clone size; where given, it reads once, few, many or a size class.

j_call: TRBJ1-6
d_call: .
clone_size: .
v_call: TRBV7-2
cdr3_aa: CASSLGTDYNSPLHF
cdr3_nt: TGTGCCAGCAGCTTAGGGACAGACTATAATTCACCCCTCCACTTT

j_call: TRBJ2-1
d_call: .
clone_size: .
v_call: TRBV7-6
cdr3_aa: CASSLTVLPKDRYNEQFF
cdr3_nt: TGTGCCAGCAGCTTGACGGTCCTTCCCAAGGACCGATACAATGAGCAGTTCTTC

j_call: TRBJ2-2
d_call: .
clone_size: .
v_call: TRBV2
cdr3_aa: CASSVYGAAGELFF
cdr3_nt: TGTGCCAGCAGTGTGTACGGGGCGGCCGGGGAGCTGTTTTTT

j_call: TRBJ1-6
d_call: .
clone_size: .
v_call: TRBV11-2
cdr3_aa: CASSFSYNSPLHF
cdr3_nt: TGTGCCAGCAGCTTCTCCTATAATTCACCCCTCCACTTT

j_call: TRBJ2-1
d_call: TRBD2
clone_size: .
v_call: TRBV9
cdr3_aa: CASSVAGGDNEQFF
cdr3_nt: TGTGCCAGCAGCGTAGCGGGGGGGGACAATGAGCAGTTCTTC

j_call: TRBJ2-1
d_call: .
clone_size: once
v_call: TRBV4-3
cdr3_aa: CASSQEGTNNEQFF
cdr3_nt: TGCGCCAGCAGCCAAGAAGGCACTAACAATGAGCAGTTCTTC

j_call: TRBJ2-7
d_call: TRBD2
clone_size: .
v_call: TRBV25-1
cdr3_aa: CASSPERGPYEQYF
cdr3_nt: TGTGCCAGCAGTCCTGAGCGGGGACCCTACGAGCAGTACTTC

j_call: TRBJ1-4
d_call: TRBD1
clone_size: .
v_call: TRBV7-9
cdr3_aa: CASSLALGQTNEKLFF
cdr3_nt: TGTGCCAGCAGCTTAGCTTTGGGACAGACTAATGAAAAACTGTTTTTT

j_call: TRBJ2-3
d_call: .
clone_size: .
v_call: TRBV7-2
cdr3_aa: CASSSIGGGSTDTQYF
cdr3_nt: TGTGCCAGCAGCTCGATCGGGGGCGGTAGCACAGATACGCAGTATTTT

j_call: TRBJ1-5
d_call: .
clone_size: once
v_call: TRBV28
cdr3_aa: CATFVGPYSNQPQHF
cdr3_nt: TGTGCCACCTTCGTGGGACCCTATAGCAATCAGCCCCAGCATTTT

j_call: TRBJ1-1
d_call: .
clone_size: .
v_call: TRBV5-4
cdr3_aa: CASSFSVSNTEAFF
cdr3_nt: TGTGCCAGCAGCTTTAGCGTATCGAACACTGAAGCTTTCTTT

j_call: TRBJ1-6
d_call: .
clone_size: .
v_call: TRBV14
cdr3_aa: CASSQAPFSPLHF
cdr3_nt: TGTGCCAGCAGCCAAGCCCCTTTCTCACCCCTCCACTTT

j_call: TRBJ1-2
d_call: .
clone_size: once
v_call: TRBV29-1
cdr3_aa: CSVEDGFYGYTF
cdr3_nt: TGCAGCGTTGAAGACGGTTTCTATGGCTACACCTTC

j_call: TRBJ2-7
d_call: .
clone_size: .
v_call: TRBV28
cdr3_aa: CASSPHGGTYEQYF
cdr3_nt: TGTGCCAGCAGTCCCCACGGCGGGACCTACGAGCAGTACTTC

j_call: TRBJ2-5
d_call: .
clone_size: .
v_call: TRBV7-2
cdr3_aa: CASSLAGARETQYF
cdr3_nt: TGTGCCAGCAGCTTAGCGGGGGCACGGGAGACCCAGTACTTC

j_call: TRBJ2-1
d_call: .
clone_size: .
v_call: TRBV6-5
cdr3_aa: CASRIENEQFF
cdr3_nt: TGTGCCAGCAGGATTGAGAATGAGCAGTTCTTC

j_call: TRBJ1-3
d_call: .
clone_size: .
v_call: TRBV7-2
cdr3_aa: CASSLAFSSGNTIYF
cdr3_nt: TGTGCCAGCAGCTTAGCGTTCAGCTCTGGAAACACCATATATTTT

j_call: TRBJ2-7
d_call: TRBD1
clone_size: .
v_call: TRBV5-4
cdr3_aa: CASSRQGADEQYF
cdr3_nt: TGTGCCAGCAGCCGACAGGGGGCGGACGAGCAGTACTTC

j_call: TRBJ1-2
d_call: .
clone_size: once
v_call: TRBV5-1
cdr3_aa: CASSFEGGAGYTF
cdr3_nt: TGCGCCAGCAGCTTTGAAGGGGGTGCTGGCTACACCTTC

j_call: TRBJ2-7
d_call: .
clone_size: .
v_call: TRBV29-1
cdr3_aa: CSATGSPYEQYF
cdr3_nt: TGCAGCGCCACGGGCTCCCCCTACGAGCAGTACTTC

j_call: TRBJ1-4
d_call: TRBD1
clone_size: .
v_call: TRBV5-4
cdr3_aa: CASTDRGSEKLFF
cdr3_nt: TGTGCCAGCACCGACAGGGGGAGTGAAAAACTGTTTTTT

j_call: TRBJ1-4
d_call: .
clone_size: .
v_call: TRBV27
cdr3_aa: CASRGWGATNEKLFF
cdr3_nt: TGTGCCAGCAGAGGTTGGGGAGCAACTAATGAAAAACTGTTTTTT

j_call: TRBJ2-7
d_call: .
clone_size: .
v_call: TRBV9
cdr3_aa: CASSLTGSSYEQYF
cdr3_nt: TGTGCCAGCAGCCTTACAGGGAGTTCCTACGAGCAGTACTTC

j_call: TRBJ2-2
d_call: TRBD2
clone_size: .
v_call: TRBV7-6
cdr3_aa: CASSLAGSGMNTGELFF
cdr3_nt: TGTGCCAGCAGCTTAGCGGGTAGCGGGATGAACACCGGGGAGCTGTTTTTT

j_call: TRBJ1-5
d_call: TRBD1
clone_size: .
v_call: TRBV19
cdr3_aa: CASSRGQQNSNQPQHF
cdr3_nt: TGTGCCAGTAGTAGGGGACAGCAGAATAGCAATCAGCCCCAGCATTTT